This record concerns one T cell receptor (beta chain) sequence. The germline CDR1 and CDR2 sequences are SEHNR and FQNEAQ (reference sequence). Trimming left V 4 bases short and J 0 bases short, with 16 bases between. CDR3 size: 16 residues. The data stem from a study of shared clonotypes between healthy human individuals. The protocol was immunoSEQ multiplex PCR, while the TCRdb copy is restricted to in-frame clones and leaves out a portion. The repertoire holds roughly 2,300,000 clones, with 85% to 95% as singletons. The clonotype was recovered from a man between 18 and 29 years old in good health. Some clones in this sample may be carry-over from other donors' samples. Sequencing was performed on naive CD4+ T cells from PBMCs. The subset is: CD45RA+ positively selected. J is TRBJ2-7 and V is TRBV7-9, with no clear D. As DNA, the CDR3 is TGTGCCAGCAGCTCCCCCCGGCAGATTAGCTCCTACGAGCAGTACTTC. Its protein is CASSSPRQISSYEQYF.